This TCR beta chain appears in the sequencing data of a study of immune heterogeneity within non-small cell lung tumors. The TCR beta CDR3 region was amplified by multiplex PCR employing 32 V and 13 J primers. TCRdb called the multiplex PCR reads again in MiXCR, with one record for every CDR3 protein. In the table there are approximately 3,000 distinct CDR3 sequences, approximately 45% of which are singletons. Bulk tumor genomic DNA, roughly 600 ng per sample, was the template. Surgeons took several biopsies per primary tumor, spaced far apart, during surgery. It was patients with untreated, newly diagnosed non-small cell lung cancer who underwent curative surgery. The source of this sequence is a man aged 55 to 69 with non-small cell lung cancer. The sample consisted of lung tumor tissue.

The CDR3 DNA follows: TGTGCCAGCAGCTTAGAAAGGGGCGATGAGCAGTTCTTC. Its protein product is CASSLERGDEQFF. This chain joins TRBV11-2 and TRBJ2-1, with D maybe TRBD1 (5 bases). Germline V lookup: CDR1 SGHAT, CDR2 FQNNGV. CDR3 length equals 13 residues. Trimming took off 0 bases at V and 8 bases at J, with 8 bases between the two ends. The variable domain in full, with the rest retrieved from reference TRBV11-2 and TRBJ2-1, is EAGVAQSPRYKIIEKRQSVAFWCNPISGHATLYWYQQILGQGPKLLIQFQNNGVVDDSQLPKDRFSAERLKGVDSTLKIQPAKLEDSAVYLCASSLERGDEQFFGPGTRLTVL.